These 32 T cell receptor beta chains came from one sample sequenced in a study of T cell changes during pregnancy in multiple sclerosis. The data were produced by immunoSEQ multiplex PCR, yet TCRdb's version contains in-frame clones alone and is incomplete. The data hold approximately 100,000 clones, with approximately 94% observed a single time. Here the sequenced sample was peripheral blood, taken in the second trimester of pregnancy. All receptors come from a female donor with multiple sclerosis, enrolled in a pregnancy study.

J is TRBJ1-3 and V is TRBV7-9, with D perhaps matching TRBD1 (6 bases). CDR3 length: 17 amino acids. V was cut by 2 bases and J by 0 bases, with 14 bases left in between. CDR1 and CDR2 from the germline V gene are SEHNR and FQNEAQ (reference sequence). Written as DNA, the CDR3 is TGTGCCAGCAGCTTATCCGGGACATTTCGCTCTGGAAACACCATATATTTT. The encoded protein is CASSLSGTFRSGNTIYF. Variable domain in full (rest from reference TRBV7-9 and TRBJ1-3): DTGVSQNPRHKITKRGQNVTFRCDPISEHNRLYWYRQTLGQGPEFLTYFQNEAQLEKSRLLSDRFSAERPKGSFSTLEIQRTEQGDSAMYLCASSLSGTFRSGNTIYFGEGSWLTVV.

The chain is built from TRBV6-5 and TRBJ2-4; possible D gene TRBD2, 7 bases. V was shortened by 0 bases and J by 5 bases, with 14 bases between the two germline ends. This CDR3 has 16 amino acids. Germline V gene data show CDR1 as MNHEY and CDR2 as SVGAGI. The CDR3 sequence: CASSYSPVGGENIQYF. CDR3 in DNA: TGTGCCAGCAGTTACTCGCCGGTAGGGGGGGAAAACATTCAGTACTTC.

The chain combines TRBV19 with TRBJ1-5; TRBD1 is a possible D gene (5 bases). V lost 10 bases to trimming and J lost 2 bases, with 18 bases between them. CDR3 length: 15 residues. CDR1 and CDR2 from the germline V gene are LNHDA and SQIVND (reference sequence). CDR3 in amino acids: CATQGGARGNQPQHF. As DNA, the CDR3 is TGTGCCACTCAGGGAGGGGCGAGGGGCAATCAGCCCCAGCATTTT. Using reference TRBV19 and TRBJ1-5 for the parts outside the CDR3, the full variable domain is DGGITQSPKYLFRKEGQNVTLSCEQNLNHDAMYWYRQDPGQGLRLIYYSQIVNDFQKGDIAEGYSVSREKKESFPLTVTSAQKNPTAFYLCATQGGARGNQPQHFGDGTRLSIL.

The genes are TRBV18 and TRBJ1-4; a weak D match, TRBD1 (6 bases). This CDR3 is built from 13 residues. Germline assignment: CDR1 KGHSH and CDR2 LQKENI. V shed 3 bases and J shed 8 bases, with 10 bases lying between them. As DNA, the CDR3 is TGTGCCAGCTCACCGGGGGCTTCCGAAAAACTGTTTTTT. Translating it yields CASSPGASEKLFF.

The V call is TRBV28, the J call TRBJ2-5; 10 bases are a match to TRBD1. The J segment lost 4 bases and the V segment lost 6 bases, leaving 5 bases of the junction unmatched. CDR3 length: 14 residues. The germline CDR1 and CDR2 sequences are MDHEN and SYDVKM. The CDR3 loop reads CASRLTGGGETQYF. The CDR3 region has the DNA TGTGCCAGCAGGTTGACAGGGGGCGGAGAGACCCAGTACTTC.

The chain carries TRBV2 and TRBJ2-1; 9 nucleotides match TRBD2. The CDR3 runs 14 residues. The V and J ends lost 8 bases and 8 bases, in that order; junction bases with no gene match: 10. The germline V gene encodes CDR1 SNHLY and CDR2 FYNNEI. The CDR3 nucleotides are TGTGCCAGCTTCCCCGGGACTAGCCGTGATGAGCAGTTCTTC. Amino acid sequence: CASFPGTSRDEQFF.

The chain recombines TRBV19 with TRBJ2-1; TRBD2 agrees at 12 bases. Trimming removed 3 bases from V and 9 bases from J; junction bases left unmatched: 12. CDR1 and CDR2 from the germline V gene are LNHDA and SQIVND (reference sequence). The CDR3 length is 17 residues. The CDR3 DNA sequence: TGTGCCAGTAGTATTAGGACTAGCGGGGCCTTACTGGGTGAGCAGTTCTTC. It codes for CASSIRTSGALLGEQFF.

The chain is built from TRBV2 and TRBJ2-3; TRBD2 agrees at 10 bases. The CDR3 loop spans 15 amino acids. Germline V gene sequence: CDR1 SNHLY, CDR2 FYNNEI. V gave up 5 bases and J gave up 3 bases; unmatched junction bases: 5. The CDR3 here is CASSLLAGTTDTQYF. The CDR3 nucleotides are TGTGCCAGCAGTTTACTAGCGGGGACGACAGATACGCAGTATTTT.

This sequence joins TRBV6-6 and TRBJ2-6; no reliable D call. The CDR3 consists of 13 residues. Between the trimmed V and J ends, which lost 7 bases and 2 bases, there was a span of 6 bases. The germline V gene has CDR1 MNHNY and CDR2 SVGAGI (reference sequence). The CDR3 DNA sequence: TGTGCCAGCAATCAGGCTGGGGCCAACGTCCTGACTTTC. Translation gives CASNQAGANVLTF.

This clone was detected once. This rearrangement joins TRBV29-1 to TRBJ2-1, with 13 bases lining up with TRBD2. This CDR3 is built from 14 residues. V was pared by 6 bases and J by 4 bases, with 3 bases of the junction left unmatched. Germline V lookup: CDR1 SQVTM, CDR2 ANQGSEA. CDR3 DNA sequence: TGCAGCGTCGGGACTAGCGGGACTTACAATGAGCAGTTCTTC. Amino acids: CSVGTSGTYNEQFF.

This chain links TRBV21-1 with TRBJ1-5. TRBV21-1 is recorded as a pseudogene. The CDR3 is 14 amino acids. The CDR3 protein is CAAMMEVSNEPQHF. The DNA for the CDR3 is TGTGCCGCCATGATGGAGGTTTCGAATGAGCCCCAGCATTTT.

This sequence joins TRBV27 and TRBJ2-1; 9 bases line up with TRBD2. J gave up 3 bases and V 3 bases, and 6 bases lay outside the gene matches. Germline V lookup: CDR1 MNHEY, CDR2 SMNVEV (reference sequence). CDR3 length: 16 amino acids. The CDR3 region is CASSFRTSGYYNEQFF. The CDR3 DNA is TGTGCCAGCAGTTTTCGAACTAGCGGGTACTACAATGAGCAGTTCTTC.

This clone turned up a few times. V is TRBV28 and J is TRBJ1-1; no reliable D call. V lost 6 bases to trimming and J lost 1 base, with 9 bases between them. In germline, CDR1 is MDHEN, CDR2 SYDVKM. The CDR3 contains 13 residues. In DNA, the CDR3 is TGTGCCAGCAGCCCACACCAGAACACTGAAGCTTTCTTT. Translation: CASSPHQNTEAFF.

CDR3 in amino acids: CASSPQGERDEQFF. The CDR3, as DNA: TGTGCCAGCTCACCACAGGGAGAGAGAGATGAGCAGTTCTTC. The chain links TRBV18 to TRBJ2-1; D may be TRBD2 (5 bases). V lost 1 base, J lost 8 bases, and 12 bases lay in between. CDR3 length: 14 amino acids. Germline CDR1 is KGHSH and CDR2 is LQKENI.

The V call is TRBV5-8, the J call TRBJ1-5; D is perhaps TRBD1 (5 bases). Trimming removed 0 bases at V and 1 base at J, with 11 bases between. Germline V gene data show CDR1 as SGHTS and CDR2 as YDEGEE. The CDR3 sequence is 16 residues long. The CDR3 region has the DNA TGTGCCAGCAGCTTGGAGCGGGGGATAAGCAATCAGCCCCAGCATTTT. This codes for CASSLERGISNQPQHF.

This chain connects TRBV30 to TRBJ2-2, with 10 nucleotides matching TRBD2. The CDR3 is 15 residues long. The germline gives CDR1 GTSNPN, CDR2 SVGIG (reference sequence). Trimming took 5 bases from V and 0 from J; bases not matched to a gene: 3. The CDR3 DNA follows: TGTGCCTGGGACGGACTAGCGGCGAACACCGGGGAGCTGTTTTTT. This codes for CAWDGLAANTGELFF.

V is TRBV18 and J is TRBJ2-2; 7 nucleotides align to TRBD1. Per the germline V gene, CDR1 is KGHSH and CDR2 is LQKENI. The CDR3 is 15 amino acids. V was clipped by 3 bases and J by 1 base; unmatched bases: 2. The CDR3 here is CASSPDRVNTGELFF. The CDR3 DNA reads as TGTGCCAGCTCACCCGACAGGGTGAACACCGGGGAGCTGTTTTTT.

The CDR3 DNA is TGTGCCTGGACTCAGGGGGCGCTTAGGACTAGCGGGAGTCGCGAGCAGTACTTC. Translating gives CAWTQGALRTSGSREQYF. The chain uses TRBV30 and TRBJ2-7, with 13 bases lining up with TRBD2. Per the germline V gene, CDR1 is GTSNPN and CDR2 is SVGIG (reference sequence). Germline trimming cut 4 bases from V and 6 bases from J; bases unmatched to any gene: 18. The CDR3 runs to 18 residues.

The chain couples TRBV6-6 to TRBJ1-1; TRBD1 is a possible D gene (6 bases). Per germline, CDR1 MNHNY and CDR2 SVGAGI (reference sequence). The CDR3 has 14 residues. V dropped 2 bases and J dropped 6 bases, with 13 bases sitting between them. The CDR3 sequence: CASSYGPGEAEAFF. Here the CDR3 DNA reads TGTGCCAGCAGTTACGGGCCAGGGGAAGCTGAAGCTTTCTTT.

This rearrangement joins TRBV5-4 to TRBJ2-1; TRBD2 aligns across 8 bases. The CDR3 totals 12 residues. Trimming took 3 bases from V and 10 from J; bases not matched to a gene: 3. Germline V lookup: CDR1 SGHNT, CDR2 YYREEE (reference sequence). CDR3 amino acids: CASSSLAEEQFF. The DNA of the CDR3 is TGTGCCAGCAGCTCACTAGCGGAAGAGCAGTTCTTC. Based on the CDR3 plus reference TRBV5-4 and TRBJ2-1, the full variable domain is ETGVTQSPTHLIKTRGQQVTLRCSSQSGHNTVSWYQQALGQGPQFIFQYYREEENGRGNFPPRFSGLQFPNYSSELNVNALELDDSALYLCASSSLAEEQFFGPGTRLTVL.

The DNA for the CDR3 is TGTGCCAGCAACAGTGCCGGGATCGAGCAGTACTTC. Its protein is CASNSAGIEQYF. The J gene is TRBJ2-7, the V gene TRBV5-6, with TRBD2 as a possible D gene (5 bases). From germline, CDR1 is SGHDT and CDR2 YYEEEE. The CDR3 totals 12 residues. V gave up 6 bases and J gave up 6 bases, with 13 bases separating them.

The rearrangement uses TRBV5-4 and TRBJ1-1, with unresolved D. The CDR3 has 14 residues. Germline V gene sequence: CDR1 SGHNT, CDR2 YYREEE (reference sequence). Trimming pared 0 bases from V and 1 base from J, leaving 7 bases between. CDR3 amino acids: CASSLDGKNTEAFF. CDR3 in DNA: TGTGCCAGCAGCTTGGACGGGAAGAACACTGAAGCTTTCTTT.

This clone has only a few counts. The V call is TRBV29-1, the J call TRBJ1-1, with 7 bases fitting TRBD1. V trimming: 5 bases; J trimming: 5 bases; junction bases outside the gene matches: 5. Germline CDR1 SQVTM, CDR2 ANQGSEA. The CDR3 length is 12 residues. CDR3 amino acids: CSVSDRDTEAFF. The CDR3 DNA reads TGCAGCGTTTCCGACAGGGATACTGAAGCTTTCTTT.

This chain uses TRBV19 with TRBJ2-1; 8 bases line up with TRBD2. Germline loops: CDR1 LNHDA, CDR2 SQIVND (reference sequence). The CDR3 runs to 14 residues. V gave up 11 bases and J gave up 8 bases; unmatched junction bases: 14. CDR3 coding DNA: TGTGCCGGTGGGAGCGGGGGTCCGGCGGATGAGCAGTTCTTC. It yields the protein CAGGSGGPADEQFF.

The chain joins TRBV5-6 to TRBJ1-1; 8 bases match TRBD1. Germline values: CDR1 SGHDT, CDR2 YYEEEE. The CDR3 contains 16 residues. V was clipped by 4 bases and J by 4 bases; unmatched bases: 12. CDR3 amino acids: CASSEGQALFVTEAFF. The CDR3, as DNA: TGTGCCAGCAGCGAGGGACAGGCCCTTTTCGTCACTGAAGCTTTCTTT.

The chain recombines TRBV2 with TRBJ1-1; D is uncertain. The CDR3 runs 12 residues. The germline V and J ends were trimmed by 3 bases and 6 bases, with 8 bases remaining between them. Germline loops: CDR1 SNHLY, CDR2 FYNNEI. The CDR3 loop reads CASSEWLSEAFF. The DNA of the CDR3 is TGTGCCAGCAGTGAGTGGCTGTCTGAAGCTTTCTTT. The whole variable domain, remainder taken from reference TRBV2 and TRBJ1-1, is EPEVTQTPSHQVTQMGQEVILRCVPISNHLYFYWYRQILGQKVEFLVSFYNNEISEKSEIFDDQFSVERPDGSNFTLKIRSTKLEDSAMYFCASSEWLSEAFFGQGTRLTVV.

The chain links TRBV11-1 to TRBJ2-3, with 9 bases aligning to TRBD1. The CDR3 length is 14 residues. J lost 5 bases, V lost 5 bases, and 5 bases had no gene match. In germline, CDR1 is SGHAT, CDR2 FQDESV (reference sequence). In nucleotides, the CDR3 is TGTGCCAGCAGCCGGGACAGGGCTAAAGATACGCAGTATTTT. Protein product: CASSRDRAKDTQYF. Complete variable domain (other parts from reference TRBV11-1 and TRBJ2-3): EAEVAQSPRYKITEKSQAVAFWCDPISGHATLYWYRQILGQGPELLVQFQDESVVDDSQLPKDRFSAERLKGVDSTLKIQPAELGDSAMYLCASSRDRAKDTQYFGPGTRLTVL.

The chain joins TRBV7-8 to TRBJ1-5, with D possibly matching TRBD1 (6 bases). From germline, CDR1 is SGHVS and CDR2 FQNEAQ. The CDR3 is 14 amino acids. With 4 bases removed from V and 3 bases from J, the gap between germline ends came to 10 bases. The CDR3: CASSSQGSNQPQHF. CDR3 in DNA: TGTGCCAGCAGCTCCCAGGGGTCCAATCAGCCCCAGCATTTT.

This sequence joins TRBV5-8 and TRBJ2-7; D is ambiguous. The V gene's germline CDR1 is SGHTS and CDR2 YDEGEE. The CDR3 runs 13 residues. V was pared by 3 bases and J by 4 bases, with 11 bases between. DNA for the CDR3: TGTGCCAGCAGCTCCTATGGAGCTTACGAGCAGTACTTC. It codes for CASSSYGAYEQYF.

The chain joins TRBV27 to TRBJ1-1; TRBD1 matches 10 bases. In germline, CDR1 is MNHEY, CDR2 SMNVEV (reference sequence). This CDR3 spans 15 amino acids. The trim removed 0 bases at V and 2 bases at J, leaving 0 bases unmatched. Here the CDR3 reads CASSLSTGGNTEAFF. The CDR3, as DNA: TGTGCCAGCAGTTTATCGACAGGGGGCAACACTGAAGCTTTCTTT.

In the case of this clone: The junction shows a germline mismatch at one end, possibly a read error. The V call is TRBV5-1, the J call TRBJ2-1; 7 bases align to TRBD1. CDR1 SGHRS and CDR2 YFSETQ come from the germline V gene. This CDR3 contains 14 residues. CDR3 sequence reads: CANSPGQAGNEQFF. The CDR3 bases are TGCGCCAACAGCCCCGGACAGGCTGGAAATGAGCAGTTCTTC.

This chain joins TRBV29-1 and TRBJ2-5; TRBD2 matches at 9 bases. There are 13 residues in the CDR3. Germline CDR1 is SQVTM and CDR2 is ANQGSEA. Germline trimming cut 5 bases from V and 4 bases from J; bases unmatched to any gene: 5. This chain's CDR3 is CSVLSGSLETQYF. CDR3 bases: TGCAGCGTTCTTAGCGGGAGTTTAGAGACCCAGTACTTC.